A selection of T cell receptor beta chains follows, all from one sample in a study of glioma-infiltrating T cells after dendritic cell vaccination. Libraries were prepared by immunoSEQ multiplex PCR; TCRdb keeps only in-frame clonotypes and omits some of them. Altogether 93,000 or so clones are present, around three quarters being singletons, with the ten largest covering 5.5% to 7%. The input for sequencing was blood, taken before dendritic cell vaccination. Source of these receptors: a human donor with glioblastoma. CDR3s include the opening cysteine and the closing phenylalanine or tryptophan. A D gene is named only where the DNA matches it firmly. The size field is filled for only some rows; it gives once, few, many or a size class.

CDR3 protein	CDR3 DNA	clone size	V gene	J gene	D gene
CASVMMATQETQYF	TGTGCCAGCGTAATGATGGCCACCCAAGAGACCCAGTACTTC	NA	TRBV6-1	TRBJ2-5	NA
CASSQEGGQTGGNSGNTIYF	TGCGCCAGCAGCCAAGAGGGAGGTCAGACTGGAGGAAACTCTGGAAACACCATATATTTT	NA	TRBV4-1	TRBJ1-3	NA
CASSQGRQRNTEAFF	TGCGCCAGCAGCCAAGGGCGACAGCGGAACACTGAAGCTTTCTTT	NA	TRBV4-1	TRBJ1-1	NA
CASAPRTSGGAYNEQFF	TGTGCCAGCGCCCCGCGGACTAGCGGGGGGGCCTACAATGAGCAGTTCTTC	NA	TRBV9	TRBJ2-1	TRBD2
CASSSPGLAGGLGGETQYF	TGTGCCAGCAGTTCTCCTGGACTAGCGGGAGGGCTGGGAGGAGAGACCCAGTACTTC	NA	TRBV5-6	TRBJ2-5	TRBD2
CATSRDQGWDTQYF	TGTGCCACCAGCAGAGATCAGGGGTGGGATACGCAGTATTTT	NA	TRBV15	TRBJ2-3	NA
CASSQAGGPIGELFF	TGTGCCAGCAGTCAAGCGGGAGGGCCGATCGGGGAGCTGTTTTTT	NA	TRBV2	TRBJ2-2	TRBD2
CAGSLGQGAEKLFF	TGTGCCGGCAGCTTAGGGCAGGGGGCAGAAAAACTGTTTTTT	NA	TRBV11-2	TRBJ1-4	TRBD1
CASSQQSSISGGDNEQFF	TGTGCCAGCAGCCAACAATCTTCCATTAGCGGGGGGGACAATGAGCAGTTCTTC	NA	TRBV4-2	TRBJ2-1	TRBD2
CASSLTGRGESPLHF	TGTGCCAGCAGCTTAACTGGGAGGGGAGAGTCACCCCTCCACTTT	NA	TRBV7-3	TRBJ1-6	NA
CASSPRTSGSLWNEQFF	TGTGCTAGCAGCCCCAGGACTAGCGGGAGTCTATGGAATGAGCAGTTCTTC	NA	TRBV7-7	TRBJ2-1	TRBD2
CASSYRPNEKLFF	TGTGCCAGCAGTTACCGTCCTAATGAAAAACTGTTTTTT	once	TRBV6-6	TRBJ1-4	NA
CAWSLAGSQETQYF	TGTGCCTGGAGTCTAGCGGGATCTCAAGAGACCCAGTACTTC	NA	TRBV30	TRBJ2-5	TRBD2
CASSMASGAHTGELFF	TGTGCCAGCAGTATGGCTAGCGGGGCCCACACCGGGGAGCTGTTTTTT	NA	TRBV7-6	TRBJ2-2	TRBD2
CASSPLYEQYF	TGTGCCAGCAGTCCCCTCTACGAGCAGTACTTC	NA	TRBV6-1	TRBJ2-7	NA
CASSPWTLDNEQFF	TGTGCCAGCAGTCCGTGGACTCTAGACAATGAGCAGTTCTTC	NA	TRBV2	TRBJ2-1	NA
CASSPQEASASVQPQHF	TGTGCCAGCTCACCACAGGAGGCGAGTGCCTCGGTTCAGCCCCAGCATTTT	NA	TRBV18	TRBJ1-5	NA
CASSRDRLGIDTEAFF	TGTGCCAGCTCACGCGACAGGCTAGGGATTGACACTGAAGCTTTCTTT	NA	TRBV18	TRBJ1-1	NA
CASSPGTMAEQFF	TGCGCCAGCAGCCCTGGGACTATGGCTGAGCAGTTCTTC	NA	TRBV5-1	TRBJ2-1	TRBD2
CASSEAIWDSYGYTF	TGTGCCAGCAGTGAAGCGATTTGGGACAGCTATGGCTACACCTTC	NA	TRBV6-1	TRBJ1-2	TRBD1
CAAGWLTDTQYF	TGTGCCGCAGGATGGCTGACAGATACGCAGTATTTT	NA	TRBV6-1	TRBJ2-3	NA
CASSLREGFWVDYGYTF	TGTGCCAGCAGCTTGAGGGAGGGATTCTGGGTAGACTATGGCTACACCTTC	few	TRBV5-4	TRBJ1-2	NA
CSVPSPGGVTDTQYF	TGCAGCGTTCCCTCTCCGGGCGGGGTAACAGATACGCAGTATTTT	few	TRBV29-1	TRBJ2-3	NA
CAISDDSSYNSPLHF	TGTGCCATCAGTGACGACAGCTCCTATAATTCACCCCTCCACTTT	NA	TRBV10-3	TRBJ1-6	NA
CASSQVFGSSYNEQFF	TGTGCCAGCAGCCAAGTCTTCGGTAGCTCCTACAATGAGCAGTTCTTC	few	TRBV14	TRBJ2-1	NA
CASSAGAYNEQFF	TGTGCCAGCAGCGCCGGAGCTTACAATGAGCAGTTCTTC	once	TRBV5-4	TRBJ2-1	NA
CANTGTPRYNEQFF	TGTGCCAATACTGGGACTCCACGATACAATGAGCAGTTCTTC	few	TRBV6-5	TRBJ2-1	NA
CASSLGAGTGELFF	TGCGCCAGCAGCTTAGGAGCGGGGACCGGGGAGCTGTTTTTT	NA	TRBV5-1	TRBJ2-2	TRBD2
CASSLDRFAGEYF	TGTGCCAGCAGCTTAGATCGGTTTGCGGGAGAGTATTTT	NA	TRBV11-3	TRBJ2-3	TRBD2
CASSHSGGNGELFF	TGTGCCAGCAGTCACTCAGGGGGGAACGGGGAGCTGTTTTTT	NA	TRBV28	TRBJ2-2	NA
CASSELGDYGYTF	TGTGCCAGCAGTGAATTGGGCGATTATGGCTACACCTTC	NA	TRBV6-1	TRBJ1-2	NA
CASSQGTPPYTQHF	TGTGCCAGCAGCCAGGGTACCCCGCCGTACACCCAGCATTTT	NA	TRBV2	TRBJ1-5	NA
CASSPGTSGTYLTDTQYF	TGTGCCAGCAGCCCCGGGACTAGCGGGACCTACCTCACAGATACGCAGTATTTT	NA	TRBV14	TRBJ2-3	TRBD2
CASSLGWGTEAFF	TGCGCCAGCAGCTTGGGATGGGGGACAGAAGCTTTCTTT	NA	TRBV5-1	TRBJ1-1	NA
CASSYLTLNYGYTF	TGTGCCAGCAGTTACCTGACACTTAACTATGGCTACACCTTC	NA	TRBV6-6	TRBJ1-2	NA
CASSTLTRGGGPLEQYF	TGCGCCAGCAGCACACTCACCAGGGGCGGGGGCCCCCTCGAGCAGTACTTC	NA	TRBV5-1	TRBJ2-7	NA
CASSFPDKGRGTINF	TGTGCCAGCAGCTTCCCGGACAAAGGCAGGGGGACGATAAACTTC	NA	TRBV5-4	TRBJ2-5	TRBD1
CASSSVGDRRNEKLFF	TGTGCCAGCAGTTCAGTGGGGGACAGGAGAAATGAAAAACTGTTTTTT	NA	TRBV28	TRBJ1-4	TRBD1
CAISTLAGGLDTQYF	TGTGCCATCAGTACACTAGCGGGAGGGTTAGATACGCAGTATTTT	NA	TRBV10-3	TRBJ2-3	TRBD2
CASSSPGQGAAGYTF	TGTGCCAGCAGTTCCCCTGGACAGGGGGCGGCCGGCTACACCTTC	NA	TRBV28	TRBJ1-2	TRBD1
CASSAVTGGLTEAFF	TGTGCCAGCAGCGCCGTGACAGGGGGCCTTACTGAAGCTTTCTTT	once	TRBV9	TRBJ1-1	TRBD1
CASSLVVLVGGGELFF	TGTGCCAGCAGTTTAGTCGTCCTAGTCGGAGGTGGGGAGCTGTTTTTT	once	TRBV27	TRBJ2-2	NA
CASSRYRGPGADTEAFF	TGTGCCAGCAGCCGTTACAGGGGGCCGGGAGCGGACACTGAAGCTTTCTTT	NA	TRBV5-6	TRBJ1-1	TRBD1
CASSPRSAGEGHNEQFF	TGCGCCAGCAGTCCGCGAAGTGCGGGAGAAGGCCACAATGAGCAGTTCTTC	NA	TRBV23-1	TRBJ2-1	TRBD2
CASSLAQWTEAFF	TGTGCCAGCAGCTTAGCACAATGGACTGAAGCTTTCTTT	NA	TRBV11-3	TRBJ1-1	NA
CASSLLGDWSNQPQHF	TGTGCCAGCAGTCTACTTGGGGACTGGAGCAATCAGCCCCAGCATTTT	NA	TRBV28	TRBJ1-5	NA
CASSGQGADYGYTF	TGTGCCAGCAGTGGGCAGGGGGCAGACTATGGCTACACCTTC	NA	TRBV2	TRBJ1-2	TRBD1
CASSLQPPPSSEQYF	TGTGCCAGCAGCCTTCAGCCTCCACCTAGCAGCGAGCAGTACTTC	NA	TRBV14	TRBJ2-7	NA
CASSPPGLAGETQYF	TGTGCCAGCAGTCCACCGGGACTAGCGGGAGAGACCCAGTACTTC	NA	TRBV27	TRBJ2-5	TRBD2
CASLFRGGMNTEAFF	TGTGCCAGCCTCTTCCGCGGGGGGATGAACACTGAAGCTTTCTTT	NA	TRBV28	TRBJ1-1	NA
CASSLAAGGIGFNEQFF	TGTGCCAGCAGCTTGGCGGCAGGGGGCATAGGATTCAATGAGCAGTTCTTC	NA	TRBV5-6	TRBJ2-1	TRBD1
CASSLGDRQETQYF	TGCGCCAGCAGCTTGGGGGACAGACAAGAGACCCAGTACTTC	NA	TRBV5-1	TRBJ2-5	TRBD1
CASSLRTGLVYEQYF	TGCGCCAGCAGCCTTCGGACGGGACTAGTCTACGAGCAGTACTTC	NA	TRBV5-1	TRBJ2-7	TRBD2
CASSLPRTDRPTRQYF	TGTGCCAGCAGCCTCCCCCGGACAGACAGGCCTACGAGGCAGTACTTC	NA	TRBV5-4	TRBJ2-7	NA
CASSHSRDRNTEAFF	TGTGCCAGCAGCCATAGCCGGGACAGAAACACTGAAGCTTTCTTT	NA	TRBV4-2	TRBJ1-1	TRBD1